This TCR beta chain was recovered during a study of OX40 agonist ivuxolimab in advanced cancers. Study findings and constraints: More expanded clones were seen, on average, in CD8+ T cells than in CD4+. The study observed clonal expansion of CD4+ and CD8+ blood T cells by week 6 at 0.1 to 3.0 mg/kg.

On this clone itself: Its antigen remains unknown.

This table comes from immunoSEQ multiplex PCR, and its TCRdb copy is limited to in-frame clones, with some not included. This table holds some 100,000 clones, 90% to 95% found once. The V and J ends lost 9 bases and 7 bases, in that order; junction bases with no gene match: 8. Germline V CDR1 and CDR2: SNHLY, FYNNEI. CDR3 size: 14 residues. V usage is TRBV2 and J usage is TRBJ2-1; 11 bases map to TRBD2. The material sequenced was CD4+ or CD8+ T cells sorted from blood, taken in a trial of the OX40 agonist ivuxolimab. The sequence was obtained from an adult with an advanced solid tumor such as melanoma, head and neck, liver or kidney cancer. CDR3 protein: CARSRLAGRNEQFF. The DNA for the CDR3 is TGTGCCAGGTCACGACTAGCGGGGAGGAATGAGCAGTTCTTC.